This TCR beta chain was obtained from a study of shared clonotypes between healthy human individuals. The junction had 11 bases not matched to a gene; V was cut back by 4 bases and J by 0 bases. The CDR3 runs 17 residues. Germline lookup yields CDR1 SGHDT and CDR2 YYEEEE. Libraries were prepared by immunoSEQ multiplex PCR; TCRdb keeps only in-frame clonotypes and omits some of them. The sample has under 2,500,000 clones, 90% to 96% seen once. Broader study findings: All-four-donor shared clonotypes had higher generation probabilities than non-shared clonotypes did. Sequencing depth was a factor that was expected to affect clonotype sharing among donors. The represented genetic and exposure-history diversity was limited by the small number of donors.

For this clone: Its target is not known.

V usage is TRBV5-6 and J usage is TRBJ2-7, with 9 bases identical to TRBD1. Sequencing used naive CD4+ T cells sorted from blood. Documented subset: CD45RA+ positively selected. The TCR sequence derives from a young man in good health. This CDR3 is CASSLKAPGQGSYEQYF. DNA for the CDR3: TGTGCCAGCAGCCTGAAGGCACCGGGACAGGGCTCCTACGAGCAGTACTTC.